This T cell receptor beta chain originates from a study of OX40 agonist ivuxolimab in advanced cancers. At the level of the study: Dose-escalation cases comprised hepatocellular carcinoma, melanoma, renal cell or head and neck cancer.

Assay used: immunoSEQ multiplex PCR; TCRdb lists only in-frame clones, some missing. Of 90,000 to 100,000 clones in the sample, nearly 90% were seen once. This receptor was identified in an adult with an advanced solid tumor such as melanoma, head and neck, liver or kidney cancer. The sample consisted of CD4+ or CD8+ T cells sorted from blood, taken in a trial of the OX40 agonist ivuxolimab.

CDR3 in DNA: TGTGCCAGCAGCCCAACGCAGGGACAGCGCGTCGGAGACACCATATATTTT. Translation: CASSPTQGQRVGDTIYF. The chain has TRBV4-2 and TRBJ1-3, with 7 nucleotides matching TRBD1. The V gene end was trimmed by 4 bases and the J gene end by 8 bases; junction bases not matched to a gene: 17. Germline V gene data show CDR1 as LGHNA and CDR2 as YNFKEQ. The CDR3 sequence is 17 residues long.